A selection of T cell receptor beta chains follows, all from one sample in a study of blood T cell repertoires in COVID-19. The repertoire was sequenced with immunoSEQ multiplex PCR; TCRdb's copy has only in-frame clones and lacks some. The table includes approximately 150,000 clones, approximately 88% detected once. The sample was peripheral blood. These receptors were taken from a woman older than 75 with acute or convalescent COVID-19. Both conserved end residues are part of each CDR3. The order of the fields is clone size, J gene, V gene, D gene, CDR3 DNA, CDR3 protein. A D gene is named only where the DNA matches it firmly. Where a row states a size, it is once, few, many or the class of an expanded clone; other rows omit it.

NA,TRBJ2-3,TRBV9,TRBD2,TGTGCCAGCAGCGTAGGTGTCAAGCGGGGGGGTAAGGATACGCAGTATTTT,CASSVGVKRGGKDTQYF
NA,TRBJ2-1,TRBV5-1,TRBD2,TGCGCCAGCAGCGCGACTAGCGGGGGGGACCCGCAGTTCTTC,CASSATSGGDPQFF
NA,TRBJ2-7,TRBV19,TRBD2,TGTGCCAGTAGTGAAGCGGGGGGGCCCTACGAGCAGTACTTC,CASSEAGGPYEQYF
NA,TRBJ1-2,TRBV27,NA,TGTGCCAGCAGTTTATCGATGGAGGGCCCAGGGTATGGCTACACCTTC,CASSLSMEGPGYGYTF
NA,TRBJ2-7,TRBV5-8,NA,TGTGCCAGCAGCTTGGATAGGGGGTCCTACGAGCAGTACTTC,CASSLDRGSYEQYF
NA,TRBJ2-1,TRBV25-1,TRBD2,TGTGCCAGCAGTGCATCTCGCGGGGGGGACAATGAGCAGTTCTTC,CASSASRGGDNEQFF
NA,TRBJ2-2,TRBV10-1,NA,TGCGCCAGCAGTCAGGGGAACACCGGGGAGCTGTTTTTT,CASSQGNTGELFF
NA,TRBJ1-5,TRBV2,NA,TGTGCCAGCAGTCGGGACATACCCTATAGCAATCAGCCCCAGCATTTT,CASSRDIPYSNQPQHF
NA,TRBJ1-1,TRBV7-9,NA,TGTGCCAGCAGCTTAGCTCGGGGGACTGAAGCTTTCTTT,CASSLARGTEAFF
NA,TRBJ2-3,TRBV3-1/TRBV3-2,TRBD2,TGTGCCAGCAGCCAACCGGGACTAGCGGGACCCCGGGGGACGCAGTATTTT,CASSQPGLAGPRGTQYF
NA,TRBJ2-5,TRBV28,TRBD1,TGTGCCAGCAGTTTATCCGGCAGGGGGCGTACTCAAGAGACCCAGTACTTC,CASSLSGRGRTQETQYF
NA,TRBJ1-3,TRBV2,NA,TGTGCCAGCACTACTCTGGCAGGGGTATTGGTAAACACCATATATTTT,CASTTLAGVLVNTIYF
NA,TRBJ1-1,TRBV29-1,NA,TGCAGCGGTGGAGGAGAAGCTTTCTTT,CSGGGEAFF
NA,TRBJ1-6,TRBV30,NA,TGTGCCGGGGCGGCGAGGAGTAATTCACCCCTCCACTTT,CAGAARSNSPLHF
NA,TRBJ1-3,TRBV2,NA,TGTGCCAGCAGTGAGAGAACCCCTGGAAACACCATATATTTT,CASSERTPGNTIYF
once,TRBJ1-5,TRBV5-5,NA,TGTGCCAGCAGCTTGACAGGGAGTAGCAATCAGCCCCAGCATTTT,CASSLTGSSNQPQHF
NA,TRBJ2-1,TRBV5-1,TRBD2,TGCGCCAGCAGCTCAAGCGGGACGTCCTACAATGAGCAGTTCTTC,CASSSSGTSYNEQFF
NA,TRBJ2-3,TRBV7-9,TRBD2,TGTGCCAGCAGCCTAGCGGACGGGGGGGCCCGCTCAGATACGCAGTATTTT,CASSLADGGARSDTQYF
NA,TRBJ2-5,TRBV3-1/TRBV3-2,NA,TGTGCCAGCAGCCAAGAGGTCGGAATAGGGGAGGTTGAAGAGACCCAGTACTTC,CASSQEVGIGEVEETQYF
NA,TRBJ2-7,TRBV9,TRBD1,TGTGCCAGCAGCCCCGGGACAGGGGGAGGCTCCTACGAGCAGTACTTC,CASSPGTGGGSYEQYF
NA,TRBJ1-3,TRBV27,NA,TGTGCCAGCAGTTTACGGGGGTCTGGAAACACCATATATTTT,CASSLRGSGNTIYF
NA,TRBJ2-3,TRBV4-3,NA,TGCGCCAGCAGCCAAGCCCGCGGAATCGGGCAGTATTTT,CASSQARGIGQYF
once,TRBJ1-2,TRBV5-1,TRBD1,TGCGCCAGCAGCTTGGCGGGGACAGCTGGCTACACCTTC,CASSLAGTAGYTF
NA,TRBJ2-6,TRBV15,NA,TGTGCCACCAGCCTGGAGTTGAACTCTGGGGCCAACGTCCTGACTTTC,CATSLELNSGANVLTF
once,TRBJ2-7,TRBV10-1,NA,TGCGCCAGATTCAACCGGGATTCCTACATTGAGCAGTACTTC,CARFNRDSYIEQYF
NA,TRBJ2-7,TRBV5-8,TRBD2,TGTGCCAGCAGCCGAGGGACTAGCGGGAGTTCAGACGAGCAGTACTTC,CASSRGTSGSSDEQYF
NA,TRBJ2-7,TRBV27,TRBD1,TGTGCCAGCAGGCAATCCCCGACAGGGAAACTCTACGAGCAGTACTTC,CASRQSPTGKLYEQYF
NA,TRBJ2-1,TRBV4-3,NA,TGCGCCAGCAGCCAAGAACTAAACAATGAGCAGTTCTTC,CASSQELNNEQFF
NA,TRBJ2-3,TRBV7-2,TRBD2,TGTGCCAGCAGCCCCCCTTCGGGCAGCGGGGTTAGCACAGATACGCAGTATTTT,CASSPPSGSGVSTDTQYF
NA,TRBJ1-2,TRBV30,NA,TGTGCCTGGAGTGGACTCGACAGGCCCTATGGCTACACCTTC,CAWSGLDRPYGYTF
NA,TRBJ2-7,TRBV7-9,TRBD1,TGTGCCAGCAGCTCCCCCGAGGGACAGGACCCCTACGAGCAGTACTTC,CASSSPEGQDPYEQYF
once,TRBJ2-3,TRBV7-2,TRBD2,TGTGCCAGCAGCTCTGGACTAGCGGGAGTGGCAGATACGCAGTATTTT,CASSSGLAGVADTQYF
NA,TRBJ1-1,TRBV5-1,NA,TGCGCCAGCACCTACAGTGGGGGGGACACTGAAGCTTTCTTT,CASTYSGGDTEAFF
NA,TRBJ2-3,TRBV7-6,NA,TGTGCCAGCAGCTTAACCCTTCCGACTCGCACAGATACGCAGTATTTT,CASSLTLPTRTDTQYF
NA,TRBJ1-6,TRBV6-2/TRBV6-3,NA,TGTGCCAGCAGTTACTCGAGCGGATTAAATTCACCCCTCCACTTT,CASSYSSGLNSPLHF
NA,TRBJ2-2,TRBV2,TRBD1,TGTGCCAGCAGTAGCGACAGGGTTGGAACCGGGGAGCTGTTTTTT,CASSSDRVGTGELFF
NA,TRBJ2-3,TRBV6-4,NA,TGTGCCAGCGGAACCTCGTCGGGTTTATATACGCAGTATTTT,CASGTSSGLYTQYF
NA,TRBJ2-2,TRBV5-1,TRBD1,TGCGCCAGCAGCTGGGGACAGGGGACCGGGGAGCTGTTTTTT,CASSWGQGTGELFF
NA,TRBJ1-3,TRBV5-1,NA,TGCGCCAGCAGCACCTCGACGGGGGGAAACACCATATATTTT,CASSTSTGGNTIYF
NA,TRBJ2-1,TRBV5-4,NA,TGTGCCAGCAGTTGGGGAGACGGAGGGATCTACAATGAGCAGTTCTTC,CASSWGDGGIYNEQFF
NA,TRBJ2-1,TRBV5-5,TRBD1,TGTGCCAGCAGCTTGGATGGTCTGGACAGGAAATATAGCTCCTACAATGAGCAGTTCTTC,CASSLDGLDRKYSSYNEQFF
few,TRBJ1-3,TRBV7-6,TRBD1,TGTGCCAGCAGCCCGAGGACAGGGAGCGCCGGAAACACCATATATTTT,CASSPRTGSAGNTIYF
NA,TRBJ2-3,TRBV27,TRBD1,TGTGCCAGCAGTTTTGAGACAGGGAGCACAGATACGCAGTATTTT,CASSFETGSTDTQYF
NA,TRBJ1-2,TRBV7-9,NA,TGTGCCAGCAGCTCTTATTCCGAGGCTGGCTACACCTTC,CASSSYSEAGYTF
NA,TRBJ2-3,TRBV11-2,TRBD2,TGTGCCAGCAGCTCCCCGGGACTAGCGGGAGGGCCGGGCACAGATACGCAGTATTTT,CASSSPGLAGGPGTDTQYF
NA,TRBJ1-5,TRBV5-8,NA,TGTGCCAGCAGCACAGGGACATTGAGGTCCCAGCATTTT,CASSTGTLRSQHF
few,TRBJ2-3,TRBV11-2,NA,TGTGCCAGCAGCTTAGATGGGCCCCAAGATACGCAGTATTTT,CASSLDGPQDTQYF
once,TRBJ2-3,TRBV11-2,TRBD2,TGTGCCAGCAGGCCCACTCTAGCGGAGCACACAGATACGCAGTATTTT,CASRPTLAEHTDTQYF
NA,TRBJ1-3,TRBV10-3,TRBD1,TGTGCCATCAGTGATCAGGGGGTGTCAGGAAACACCATATATTTT,CAISDQGVSGNTIYF